This TCR beta chain was captured in a study of T cell clonality in common variable immunodeficiency. Study-level findings and limits: Compared with healthy controls, CVID subjects showed increased TCRbeta clonality, mostly in about a third. Fewer deletions and N-nucleotide insertions were reportedly seen in common variable immunodeficiency TCR beta sequences.

The V and J ends lost 5 bases and 6 bases respectively, with 11 bases between them. The CDR3 has 12 amino acids. Per germline, CDR1 DFQATT and CDR2 SNEGSKA (reference sequence). CVID and control samples used equivalent genomic DNA input. Here immunoSEQ multiplex PCR was the method, and the copy in TCRdb shows in-frame clones only, minus some. There are under 40,000 clones in the sample, none observed a single time. Many counts were recorded for this clone. Its antigen is unknown. From the germline J gene comes the end of the CDR3, since the read stops 3 residues before it. Most patients and controls had Caucasian heritage.

The sample taken for sequencing was peripheral blood mononuclear cells. The clonotype originates from a person aged 18 to 70 in good health. The rearrangement links TRBV20-1 to TRBJ2-1; D unresolved. CDR3 DNA (partial): TGCAGTGCTCTCCTATACGGCAATGAG. Translated, it gives CSALLYGNE. The whole CDR3 sequence is CSALLYGNEQFF.